This T cell receptor beta chain appears in the sequencing data of a study of cytomegalovirus exposure and HLA in healthy donors. 13 Jbeta primers and 60 Vbeta primers were used for the PCR. TCRdb's table, derived via immunoSEQ multiplex PCR, lists solely in-frame clones and lacks some. In total, the table holds around 53,000 clones. With 1 base removed from V and 3 bases from J, the gap between germline ends came to 7 bases. This CDR3 is 13 amino acids long. CDR1 is SGHRS, CDR2 YFSETQ, per germline. Sample: PBMCs. The receptor was derived from a male donor in good health and CMV-seropositive. This sequence joins TRBV5-1 and TRBJ1-2; no definite D call. CDR3 DNA sequence: TGCGCCAGCAGCTTGATTGGAGACTATGGCTACACCTTC. Translating it yields CASSLIGDYGYTF. Full variable domain (missing parts from reference TRBV5-1 and TRBJ1-2): KAGVTQTPRYLIKTRGQQVTLSCSPISGHRSVSWYQQTPGQGLQFLFEYFSETQRNKGNFPGRFSGRQFSNSRSEMNVSTLELGDSALYLCASSLIGDYGYTFGSGTRLTVV.